The 5 T cell receptor beta chains reported below all come from one sample, sequenced in a study of identical twins. One entry per CDR3 protein results from TCRdb running MiXCR on the 5' RACE reads. In the table there are about 520,000 distinct CDR3 sequences, approximately 22% of which are singletons. The same specimen was also included in a second study, on T cells expressing NK-cell markers.

Source material: CD4+ T cells sorted from blood. These receptors all come from a woman between 18 and 29 years old in good health.

The CDR3: CSARVLAGGSYNEQFF. The CDR3 DNA reads TGCAGTGCTAGGGTCTTAGCGGGAGGCTCCTACAATGAGCAGTTCTTC. The rearrangement joins TRBV20-1 to TRBJ2-1, with 10 bases aligning to TRBD2. CDR1 and CDR2 from the germline V gene are DFQATT and SNEGSKA (reference sequence). The V and J ends lost 3 bases and 0 bases, in that order; junction bases with no gene match: 5. The CDR3 extends over 16 amino acids.

This clonotype was observed many times. The CDR3 protein is CASSLPSGEAGELFF. Here the CDR3 DNA reads TGCGCCAGCAGCTTGCCTTCCGGGGAAGCCGGGGAGCTGTTTTTT. This chain connects TRBV5-1 to TRBJ2-2; possibly TRBD2 for D (5 bases). This CDR3 contains 15 residues. V was pared by 1 base and J by 6 bases, with 13 bases between. In germline, CDR1 is SGHRS, CDR2 YFSETQ.

This clonotype was found a few times. This sequence joins TRBV5-1 and TRBJ2-7; 7 bases map to TRBD2. The V gene's germline CDR1 is SGHRS and CDR2 YFSETQ. V gave up 0 bases and J gave up 7 bases; unmatched junction bases: 7. The CDR3 runs 14 residues. DNA for the CDR3: TGCGCCAGCAGCTTGGTAACAGCGGGGCGGGAGCAGTACTTC. Translation gives CASSLVTAGREQYF.

A few counts support this clonotype. The rearrangement links TRBV7-2 to TRBJ2-7; D may be TRBD2 (5 bases). V lost 2 bases and J lost 3, with 14 bases in between. In germline, CDR1 is SGHTA, CDR2 FQGNSA. This CDR3 is 15 amino acids long. Here the CDR3 reads CASSLTSTLDYEQYF. The CDR3 DNA sequence: TGTGCCAGCAGCTTAACTTCTACACTAGACTACGAGCAGTACTTC.

The table lists this clonotype with many counts. The chain has TRBV4-2 and TRBJ2-7; TRBD1 aligns across 8 bases. Germline lookup yields CDR1 LGHNA and CDR2 YNFKEQ. Losses at the gene ends were 0 bases for V and 0 bases for J; bases not matched to a gene: 4. The CDR3 totals 16 residues. The CDR3 sequence: CASSQEGGQGSYEQYF. CDR3 DNA sequence: TGTGCCAGCAGCCAAGAGGGAGGACAGGGCTCCTACGAGCAGTACTTC.